The clone carrying this TCR beta chain was detected only once. Generated by immunoSEQ multiplex PCR, the TCRdb table keeps only in-frame clones and is missing some. This sample carries 100,000 to 150,000 clones, approximately 94% of them seen once, and the ten largest clones take 1.5% to 2%. This sample is part of a study of cytomegalovirus exposure and HLA in healthy donors. V lost 3 bases to trimming and J lost 1 base, with 11 bases between them. Germline V gene lookup returns CDR1 MNHEY and CDR2 SMNVEV (reference sequence). The CDR3 loop spans 15 amino acids. The chain recombines TRBV27 with TRBJ2-3; D not certain. The sample was PBMCs. The clonotype was recovered from a man younger than 35 in good health and CMV-seronegative. CDR3 DNA sequence: TGTGCCAGCAGTTTCGAGCCGGTGGGCACAGATACGCAGTATTTT. Translation: CASSFEPVGTDTQYF.